A single sample is the source of the 15 T cell receptor beta chains below, sequenced in a study of cytomegalovirus exposure and HLA in healthy donors. Sequencing was performed with immunoSEQ multiplex PCR; in TCRdb, only in-frame clones are kept and a portion is missing. The data contain under 250,000 clones, 83% of them singletons. The sequencing sample was made of PBMCs. The origin of the receptors is a woman aged 18-29 years in good health and CMV-seronegative.

The rearrangement uses TRBV14 and TRBJ2-2, with 7 bases lining up with TRBD1. The CDR3 covers 14 residues. Losses at the gene ends were 9 bases for V and 5 bases for J; bases not matched to a gene: 9. The V gene's germline CDR1 is SGHDN and CDR2 FVKESK. CDR3 coding DNA: TGTGCCAGTATGGGACAGCTCCTGACCGGGGAGCTGTTTTTT. It encodes CASMGQLLTGELFF.

This clone was recorded only once. The chain recombines TRBV15 with TRBJ1-2; tentative D call: TRBD1 (5 bases). In germline, CDR1 is LNHNV, CDR2 YYDKDF (reference sequence). This CDR3 contains 15 residues. The V end lost 2 bases, the J end lost 7 bases, and 17 bases lay between the germline ends. The CDR3 spells CATSRILSQGGGYTF. In nucleotides, the CDR3 is TGTGCCACCAGCAGAATCCTCTCTCAGGGAGGTGGCTACACCTTC.

This chain links TRBV5-1 with TRBJ2-3; TRBD1 matches 12 bases. CDR1 is SGHRS and CDR2 is YFSETQ in the germline V gene. V lost 0 bases and J lost 4; bases outside the gene matches: 3. This CDR3 spans 16 amino acids. CDR3 residues: CASSLAGTGGSDTQYF. In DNA, the CDR3 is TGCGCCAGCAGCTTGGCTGGGACAGGGGGCTCAGATACGCAGTATTTT.

The chain uses TRBV5-1 and TRBJ2-1; tentative D call: TRBD1 (5 bases). Trimming took off 0 bases at V and 9 bases at J, with 10 bases between the two ends. The germline CDR1 and CDR2 sequences are SGHRS and YFSETQ. CDR3 length: 13 amino acids. In DNA, the CDR3 is TGCGCCAGCAGCTTGGGCAGGGTGGGTGAGCAGTTCTTC. Its protein is CASSLGRVGEQFF.

The CDR3 here is CASSSPSPDKNIQYF. DNA for the CDR3: TGTGCCAGCAGTTCACCCTCGCCGGACAAAAACATTCAGTACTTC. The V call is TRBV28, the J call TRBJ2-4; D remains ambiguous. Looked up from germline, CDR1 is MDHEN and CDR2 is SYDVKM. CDR3 size: 15 residues. The V end lost 4 bases, the J end lost 3 bases, and 13 bases lay between the germline ends. Full variable domain (rest looked up from reference TRBV28 and TRBJ2-4): DVKVTQSSRYLVKRTGEKVFLECVQDMDHENMFWYRQDPGLGLRLIYFSYDVKMKEKGDIPEGYSVSREKKERFSLILESASTNQTSMYLCASSSPSPDKNIQYFGAGTRLSVL.

This clone was seen a handful of times. The chain has TRBV7-9 and TRBJ2-7, with D uncertain. Germline CDR1 reads SEHNR; CDR2 reads FQNEAQ (reference sequence). V was pared by 5 bases and J by 3 bases, with 11 bases between. This CDR3 contains 13 residues. In nucleotides, the CDR3 is TGTGCCAGCAGCCCCAAGACGGGCTACGAGCAGTACTTC. This sequence encodes CASSPKTGYEQYF.

Only one count was recorded for this clone. This chain connects TRBV9 to TRBJ2-1, with 9 bases lining up with TRBD1. The V segment lost 1 base and the J segment 7 bases; nucleotides outside the gene matches: 9. Germline V gene sequence: CDR1 SGDLS, CDR2 YYNGEE. The CDR3 spans 16 residues. CDR3 sequence reads: CASSVLPGTGSNEQFF. DNA for the CDR3: TGTGCCAGCAGCGTACTACCCGGGACAGGGTCGAATGAGCAGTTCTTC. The complete variable domain, with remaining parts taken from reference TRBV9 and TRBJ2-1, reads DSGVTQTPKHLITATGQRVTLRCSPRSGDLSVYWYQQSLDQGLQFLIQYYNGEERAKGNILERFSAQQFPDLHSELNLSSLELGDSALYFCASSVLPGTGSNEQFFGPGTRLTVL.

The J gene is TRBJ1-2, the V gene TRBV7-9; D call uncertain. Germline CDR1 and CDR2: SEHNR and FQNEAQ (reference sequence). The CDR3 is 14 amino acids. Trimming left V 5 bases short and J 3 bases short, with 13 bases between. CDR3 bases: TGTGCCAGCAGCCGAGGCCGGGAACACTATGGCTACACCTTC. Protein product: CASSRGREHYGYTF.

This clone was picked up one time. The chain employs TRBV6-1 and TRBJ1-5; no clear D gene. With 0 bases removed from V and 0 bases from J, the gap between germline ends came to 6 bases. The CDR3 has 15 amino acids. Per germline, CDR1 MNHNS and CDR2 SASEGT. The CDR3 DNA reads TGTGCCAGCAGTGAAGCCGCGGGTAGCAATCAGCCCCAGCATTTT. This gives the protein CASSEAAGSNQPQHF.

The chain joins TRBV5-1 to TRBJ2-3; D might be TRBD1 or TRBD2, each matching 6 bases. With 4 bases removed from V and 2 bases from J, the gap between germline ends came to 14 bases. The CDR3 is made up of 15 amino acids. CDR1 is SGHRS, CDR2 YFSETQ, per germline. The CDR3 here is CASSQGGQTTDTQYF. DNA of the CDR3: TGCGCCAGCAGCCAGGGAGGACAGACCACAGATACGCAGTATTTT.

This clone was found once. This chain connects TRBV4-1 to TRBJ1-2; possible D gene TRBD1, 6 bases. From germline, CDR1 is MGHRA and CDR2 YSYEKL. The CDR3 length is 14 residues. V was cut by 2 bases and J by 5 bases, with 12 bases left in between. The chain's CDR3 is CASSQRYRDYGYTF. For the CDR3, the DNA is TGCGCCAGCAGCCAACGTTACAGGGATTATGGCTACACCTTC.

The V and J genes are TRBV5-1 and TRBJ1-2, with 9 nucleotides matching TRBD1. This CDR3 is 14 amino acids long. V trimming: 3 bases; J trimming: 4 bases; junction bases outside the gene matches: 4. Germline V CDR1 and CDR2: SGHRS, YFSETQ. The CDR3 DNA is TGCGCCAGCAGCTCGGGACAGGGTGGCTATGGCTACACCTTC. Translation gives CASSSGQGGYGYTF.

This chain links TRBV7-9 with TRBJ1-4; possibly TRBD1 for D (5 bases). V gave up 5 bases and J gave up 8 bases, with 24 bases separating them. Germline V lookup: CDR1 SEHNR, CDR2 FQNEAQ (reference sequence). This CDR3 spans 17 amino acids. CDR3 nucleotides: TGTGCCAGCAGCCCACAGGATCTTTGGGGGGTCGAGGAAAAACTGTTTTTT. As protein: CASSPQDLWGVEEKLFF.

V and J are TRBV9 and TRBJ2-7; possibly TRBD1 for D (6 bases). V was pared by 4 bases and J by 0 bases, with 17 bases between. Germline lookup yields CDR1 SGDLS and CDR2 YYNGEE. This CDR3 is 16 amino acids long. In DNA form, the CDR3 reads TGTGCCAGCAGCCCCCAGGAACAGGGTGCCTCCTACGAGCAGTACTTC. This translates into CASSPQEQGASYEQYF.

This rearrangement joins TRBV7-8 to TRBJ1-2, with TRBD1 identical over 11 bases. The CDR3 is made up of 16 amino acids. Looked up from germline, CDR1 is SGHVS and CDR2 is FQNEAQ. The trim removed 5 bases at V and 5 bases at J, leaving 10 bases unmatched. CDR3 DNA: TGTGCCAGCAGCCGAGGACGGACAGGGGGCAGTTATGGCTACACCTTC. As protein: CASSRGRTGGSYGYTF. The full variable domain, completed using reference TRBV7-8 and TRBJ1-2, is GAGVSQSPRYKVAKRGQDVALRCDPISGHVSLFWYQQALGQGPEFLTYFQNEAQLDKSGLPSDRFFAERPEGSVSTLKIQRTQQEDSAVYLCASSRGRTGGSYGYTFGSGTRLTVV.